Following are 31 T cell receptor beta chains from one sample sequenced in a study of control samples from healthy donors and cancer patients (dated by TCRdb to about 2020). Library preparation used the immunoSEQ multiplex PCR assay. Here the immuneACCESS table is served through TCRdb, limited to in-frame sequences with V and J called. Missing clones are a known gap in these copies; in checked studies unresolved V genes cover under half, and the rest lacks a known reason. The sample table records 100,000 to 150,000 clones; about nine tenths of these occur just once. The top ten clones comprise 7% to 10% of the sample. Sequencing input: blood. The receptors originated from a man in his forties or fifties in good health.

This sequence joins TRBV6-5 and TRBJ2-5, with unresolved D. Trimming took off 6 bases at V and 4 bases at J, with 18 bases between the two ends. The germline V gene has CDR1 MNHEY and CDR2 SVGAGI. This CDR3 comprises 15 residues. The CDR3 DNA reads as TGTGCCAGCAGGCATACCTCGACGGGTCCAGAGACCCAGTACTTC. It specifies CASRHTSTGPETQYF.

This chain links TRBV27 with TRBJ2-7, with 8 bases lining up with TRBD1. CDR3 length equals 13 residues. Trimming took 9 bases from V and 0 from J; bases not matched to a gene: 4. Per the germline V gene, CDR1 is MNHEY and CDR2 is SMNVEV (reference sequence). The CDR3 region has the DNA TGTGCCAGTAGAGACAGGGGCTCCTACGAGCAGTACTTC. Amino acid sequence: CASRDRGSYEQYF.

The chain has TRBV9 and TRBJ1-2, with D possibly matching TRBD1 (5 bases). CDR1 is SGDLS, CDR2 YYNGEE, per germline. V lost 5 bases and J lost 6, with 14 bases in between. The CDR3 runs 13 residues. CDR3 in DNA: TGTGCCAGCAGGCCCCCGGGGCTCCATGGCTACACCTTC. Protein sequence: CASRPPGLHGYTF.

The chain combines TRBV4-3 with TRBJ1-1; D uncertain. With 0 bases removed from V and 1 base from J, the gap between germline ends came to 9 bases. The CDR3 is made up of 15 amino acids. Germline CDR1 and CDR2: LGHNA and YSLEER. Written as DNA, the CDR3 is TGCGCCAGCAGCCAAGATCTAGTTAGGAACACTGAAGCTTTCTTT. It yields the protein CASSQDLVRNTEAFF.

The chain is built from TRBV29-1 and TRBJ1-2; no clear D. The V and J ends lost 5 bases and 3 bases respectively, with 19 bases between them. There are 15 residues in the CDR3. Germline values: CDR1 SQVTM, CDR2 ANQGSEA. The CDR3 DNA reads as TGCAGCGTTCAGGCGATCCAGGCACTTCACTATGGCTACACCTTC. Protein: CSVQAIQALHYGYTF.

CDR3 sequence (DNA): TGTGCCACCATAGGCAGGGGGGACTATGGCTACACCTTC. As protein: CATIGRGDYGYTF. The chain uses TRBV15 and TRBJ1-2, with TRBD1 matching 7 bases. The V gene end was trimmed by 7 bases and the J gene end by 3 bases; junction bases not matched to a gene: 5. In germline, CDR1 is LNHNV, CDR2 YYDKDF (reference sequence). This CDR3 comprises 13 residues.

This rearrangement joins TRBV18 to TRBJ1-1; D is unclear. CDR1 is KGHSH, CDR2 LQKENI, per germline. The CDR3 contains 14 residues. V shed 2 bases and J shed 1 base, with 8 bases lying between them. CDR3 loop: CASSPGVQNTEAFF. CDR3 nucleotides: TGTGCCAGCTCACCAGGGGTCCAGAACACTGAAGCTTTCTTT.

The rearrangement uses TRBV4-1 and TRBJ2-1, with a weak D call TRBD2 (5 bases). This CDR3 contains 15 residues. Germline CDR1 and CDR2: MGHRA and YSYEKL. V lost 0 bases and J 8 bases, leaving 14 bases between the germline ends. CDR3 nucleotides: TGCGCCAGCAGCCAAGATCCCATTCTAGCCCATGAGCAGTTCTTC. It yields the protein CASSQDPILAHEQFF.

The rearrangement joins TRBV9 to TRBJ2-5, with D possibly TRBD2 on 5 matching bases. Germline CDR1 and CDR2: SGDLS and YYNGEE. This CDR3 has 15 residues. V lost 1 base and J lost 1, with 11 bases in between. CDR3 loop: CASSVFEGSQETQYF. The CDR3 DNA reads TGTGCCAGCAGCGTATTTGAAGGGAGCCAAGAGACCCAGTACTTC.

The chain is built from TRBV7-3 and TRBJ2-1; D is possibly TRBD1 (6 bases). Germline CDR1 is SGHTA and CDR2 is FQGTGA. The CDR3 has 15 amino acids. V lost 4 bases to trimming and J lost 0 bases, with 10 bases between them. The CDR3 loop is CASSYTGSSYNEQFF. The DNA of the CDR3 is TGTGCCAGCAGCTACACAGGGAGCTCCTACAATGAGCAGTTCTTC. The full variable domain, completed using reference TRBV7-3 and TRBJ2-1, is GAGVSQTPSNKVTEKGKYVELRCDPISGHTALYWYRQSLGQGPEFLIYFQGTGAADDSGLPNDRFFAVRPEGSVSTLKIQRTERGDSAVYLCASSYTGSSYNEQFFGPGTRLTVL.

The chain combines TRBV7-9 with TRBJ1-1; TRBD1 agrees at 8 bases. The V gene's germline CDR1 is SEHNR and CDR2 FQNEAQ (reference sequence). The CDR3 totals 17 residues. V lost 0 bases and J lost 5; bases outside the gene matches: 11. The CDR3 bases are TGTGCCAGCAGCTTAGCCGGGGCAGGGGGCTCGGGAACTGAAGCTTTCTTT. This translates into CASSLAGAGGSGTEAFF. The full variable domain, in which reference TRBV7-9 and TRBJ1-1 provide the parts outside the CDR3, is DTGVSQNPRHKITKRGQNVTFRCDPISEHNRLYWYRQTLGQGPEFLTYFQNEAQLEKSRLLSDRFSAERPKGSFSTLEIQRTEQGDSAMYLCASSLAGAGGSGTEAFFGQGTRLTVV.

The chain employs TRBV24-1 and TRBJ1-5, with D possibly matching TRBD1 (5 bases). V was pared by 5 bases and J by 5 bases, with 9 bases between. The CDR3 is 13 residues long. Germline V gene data show CDR1 as KGHDR and CDR2 as SFDVKD. CDR3 protein: CATSGGGDQPQHF. The CDR3 DNA sequence: TGTGCCACCAGTGGTGGGGGGGATCAGCCCCAGCATTTT.

J is TRBJ2-7 and V is TRBV19; a possible D gene is TRBD2 (5 bases). Germline CDR1 is LNHDA and CDR2 is SQIVND (reference sequence). The CDR3 has 15 amino acids. Trimming removed 6 bases at V and 0 bases at J, with 15 bases between. DNA for the CDR3: TGTGCCAGTAGCCGAGGGAGCGAGAGCTCCTACGAGCAGTACTTC. Its translation: CASSRGSESSYEQYF. The complete variable domain, with remaining parts taken from reference TRBV19 and TRBJ2-7, reads DGGITQSPKYLFRKEGQNVTLSCEQNLNHDAMYWYRQDPGQGLRLIYYSQIVNDFQKGDIAEGYSVSREKKESFPLTVTSAQKNPTAFYLCASSRGSESSYEQYFGPGTRLTVT.

The rearrangement uses TRBV7-2 and TRBJ2-1; D might be TRBD2 (7 bases). Trimming pared 5 bases from V and 0 bases from J, leaving 14 bases between. CDR3 length equals 16 residues. CDR1 is SGHTA, CDR2 FQGNSA, per germline. The CDR3 loop reads CASSTRGGASYNEQFF. The CDR3 nucleotides read TGTGCCAGCAGCACTAGAGGGGGGGCCTCCTACAATGAGCAGTTCTTC. Full variable domain (outside the CDR3, taken from reference TRBV7-2 and TRBJ2-1): GAGVSQSPSNKVTEKGKDVELRCDPISGHTALYWYRQSLGQGLEFLIYFQGNSAPDKSGLPSDRFSAERTGGSVSTLTIQRTQQEDSAVYLCASSTRGGASYNEQFFGPGTRLTVL.

The genes are TRBV5-6 and TRBJ2-3, with 9 nucleotides matching TRBD2. This CDR3 spans 16 amino acids. Per the germline V gene, CDR1 is SGHDT and CDR2 is YYEEEE. Trimming removed 3 bases from V and 5 bases from J; junction bases left unmatched: 10. CDR3 in DNA: TGTGCCAGCAGCTCCCTAAGCGGGGGGATGGTAGATACGCAGTATTTT. Translating it yields CASSSLSGGMVDTQYF.

V gene TRBV4-1 combines with J gene TRBJ1-2; 7 nucleotides agree with TRBD1. CDR1 and CDR2 (germline): MGHRA, YSYEKL. This CDR3 region has 17 residues. V trimming: 4 bases; J trimming: 2 bases; junction bases outside the gene matches: 13. In nucleotides, the CDR3 is TGCGCCAGCAGCCGAGGACCTCAGGGGGAGACAAACTATGGCTACACCTTC. This codes for CASSRGPQGETNYGYTF.

V is TRBV30 and J is TRBJ1-4, with 7 bases that match TRBD1. In germline, CDR1 is GTSNPN, CDR2 SVGIG (reference sequence). The J segment lost 5 bases and the V segment lost 3 bases, leaving 9 bases of the junction unmatched. The CDR3 runs to 15 residues. The CDR3 loop reads CAWRERQGWNEKLFF. Here the CDR3 DNA reads TGTGCCTGGAGGGAAAGACAGGGCTGGAATGAAAAACTGTTTTTT.

Here the CDR3 reads CASSDGRDRGYSYEQYF. Here the CDR3 DNA reads TGTGCCAGCAGCGACGGCAGGGACAGGGGATACTCCTACGAGCAGTACTTC. This chain links TRBV7-9 with TRBJ2-7, with 10 bases matching TRBD1. The CDR3 spans 17 residues. With V trimmed by 5 bases and J by 0 bases, 10 bases remained unmatched. Germline V gene data show CDR1 as SEHNR and CDR2 as FQNEAQ (reference sequence).

The rearrangement links TRBV9 to TRBJ2-1; possibly TRBD2 for D (6 bases). This CDR3 spans 16 amino acids. The germline V gene encodes CDR1 SGDLS and CDR2 YYNGEE. V lost 0 bases and J 1 base, leaving 11 bases between the germline ends. The CDR3 region has the DNA TGTGCCAGCAGCGTAGCGGGCGCGGGGTCCTACAATGAGCAGTTCTTC. It translates to CASSVAGAGSYNEQFF.

The chain is built from TRBV30 and TRBJ2-3; TRBD1 is a possible D gene (6 bases). The germline V gene has CDR1 GTSNPN and CDR2 SVGIG (reference sequence). With 4 bases removed from V and 0 bases from J, the gap between germline ends came to 11 bases. The CDR3 is 14 amino acids. CDR3 coding DNA: TGTGCCTGGAAGGTGCAGGGGAGCACAGATACGCAGTATTTT. The encoded protein is CAWKVQGSTDTQYF.

The J gene is TRBJ2-2, the V gene TRBV5-8, with unresolved D. CDR1 SGHTS and CDR2 YDEGEE come from the germline V gene. Between the trimmed V and J ends, which lost 4 bases and 0 bases, there was a span of 10 bases. There are 15 residues in the CDR3. CDR3 bases: TGTGCCAGCAGCATCAGGTTCGCGAACACCGGGGAGCTGTTTTTT. Translating it yields CASSIRFANTGELFF.

In this sample, this clone turned up a few times. The genes are TRBV7-8 and TRBJ1-2; perhaps TRBD1 as D (6 bases). Germline CDR1 reads SGHVS; CDR2 reads FQNEAQ. The CDR3 sequence is 17 residues long. Trimming pared 1 base from V and 0 bases from J, leaving 15 bases between. The CDR3 is CASSLVIIGGPNYGYTF. CDR3 bases: TGTGCCAGCAGCTTAGTAATAATCGGGGGGCCTAACTATGGCTACACCTTC.

This chain joins TRBV2 and TRBJ2-5; D is ambiguous. Germline assignment: CDR1 SNHLY and CDR2 FYNNEI. The V end was cut by 8 bases, the J end by 4 bases, with 8 bases between. The CDR3 consists of 11 residues. CDR3 sequence (DNA): TGTGCCAGCGCTAAAAGAGAGACCCAGTACTTC. Translated, it gives CASAKRETQYF.

The chain couples TRBV7-2 to TRBJ1-3; D ambiguous. The germline gives CDR1 SGHTA, CDR2 FQGNSA. V was cut by 3 bases and J by 0 bases, with 9 bases left in between. The CDR3 has 15 residues. The CDR3 sequence is CASSFAVSSGNTIYF. The CDR3 DNA follows: TGTGCCAGCAGCTTCGCAGTATCCTCTGGAAACACCATATATTTT.

This rearrangement joins TRBV3-1 (or the pseudogene TRBV3-2) to TRBJ1-1, with D tentatively TRBD1 (5 bases). Germline lookup yields CDR1 LGHDT and CDR2 YNNKEL (reference sequence). V lost 0 bases to trimming and J lost 5 bases, with 10 bases between them. This CDR3 is 14 amino acids long. For the CDR3, the DNA is TGTGCCAGCAGCCAAGAAGTAGGGGTGACTGAAGCTTTCTTT. This sequence encodes CASSQEVGVTEAFF.

This clone was counted only a few times. V and J are TRBV19 and TRBJ1-3; D is perhaps TRBD1 (6 bases). The V end lost 9 bases, the J end lost 4 bases, and 16 bases lay between the germline ends. Germline CDR1 and CDR2: LNHDA and SQIVND (reference sequence). The CDR3 has 14 residues. The CDR3 reads CASRNQGRGNTIYF. In nucleotides, the CDR3 is TGTGCCAGCCGGAACCAGGGGCGGGGAAACACCATATATTTT.

The chain has TRBV6-5 and TRBJ2-3; the D gene is possibly TRBD1 (5 bases). CDR1 is MNHEY and CDR2 is SVGAGI in the germline V gene. The CDR3 is 15 amino acids. The V gene lost 2 bases and the J gene lost 3 bases, with 12 bases spanning the gap. CDR3 DNA sequence: TGTGCCAGCAGTTACGAGTCAGGGTCGACAGATACGCAGTATTTT. Protein: CASSYESGSTDTQYF.

J is TRBJ1-1 and V is TRBV2; possibly TRBD1 for D (6 bases). Trimming pared 7 bases from V and 1 base from J, leaving 10 bases between. Looked up from germline, CDR1 is SNHLY and CDR2 is FYNNEI. CDR3 size: 13 residues. CDR3 protein: CASTLQGNTEAFF. DNA for the CDR3: TGTGCCAGCACGTTACAGGGGAACACTGAAGCTTTCTTT.

The chain uses TRBV7-6 and TRBJ2-5; D remains ambiguous. CDR3 length: 15 residues. Trimming removed 4 bases from V and 3 bases from J, with 15 bases in between. Germline CDR1 is SGHVS and CDR2 is FNYEAQ. CDR3 nucleotide sequence: TGTGCCAGCAGCTCGAGGAATGGCCCGAAAGAGACCCAGTACTTC. This encodes CASSSRNGPKETQYF.

The chain carries TRBV4-3 and TRBJ2-1; D gene ambiguous. CDR1 LGHNA and CDR2 YSLEER come from the germline V gene. The CDR3 runs 17 residues. V shed 0 bases and J shed 4 bases, with 16 bases lying between them. DNA for the CDR3: TGCGCCAGCAGCCAAGATTCTAGGGAAATGGGGTACAATGAGCAGTTCTTC. Residues: CASSQDSREMGYNEQFF.

Regarding this clone: The junction and the germline gene differ at one end; a read error may be behind it. V is TRBV7-9 and J is TRBJ2-7, with a weak D call TRBD2 (6 bases). This CDR3 region has 12 residues. Germline CDR1 SEHNR, CDR2 FQNEAQ (reference sequence). In DNA, the CDR3 is TGTGCCAGCAGCCCGAGGGCCGGAGGGTGTGAATTC. It codes for CASSPRAGGCEF.